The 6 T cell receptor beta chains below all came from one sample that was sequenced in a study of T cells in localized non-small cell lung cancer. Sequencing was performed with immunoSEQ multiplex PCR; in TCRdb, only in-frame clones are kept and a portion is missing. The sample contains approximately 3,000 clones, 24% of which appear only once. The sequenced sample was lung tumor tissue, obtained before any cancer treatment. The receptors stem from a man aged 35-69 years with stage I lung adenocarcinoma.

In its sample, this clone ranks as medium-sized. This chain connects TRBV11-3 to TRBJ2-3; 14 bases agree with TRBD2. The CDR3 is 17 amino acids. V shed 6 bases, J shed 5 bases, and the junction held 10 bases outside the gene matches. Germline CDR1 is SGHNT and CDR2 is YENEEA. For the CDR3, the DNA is TGTGCCAGCAGTCAGGGGACTAGCGGGAGCGGTGGAGATACGCAGTATTTT. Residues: CASSQGTSGSGGDTQYF.

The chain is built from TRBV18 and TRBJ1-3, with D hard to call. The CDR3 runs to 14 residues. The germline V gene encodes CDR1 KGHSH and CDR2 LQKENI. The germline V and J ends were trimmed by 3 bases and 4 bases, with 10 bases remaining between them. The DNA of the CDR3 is TGTGCCAGCTCACCTCGAGAAGACGGAAACACCATATATTTT. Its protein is CASSPREDGNTIYF. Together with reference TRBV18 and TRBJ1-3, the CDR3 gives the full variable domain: NAGVMQNPRHLVRRRGQEARLRCSPMKGHSHVYWYRQLPEEGLKFMVYLQKENIIDESGMPKERFSAEFPKEGPSILRIQQVVRGDSAAYFCASSPREDGNTIYFGEGSWLTVV.

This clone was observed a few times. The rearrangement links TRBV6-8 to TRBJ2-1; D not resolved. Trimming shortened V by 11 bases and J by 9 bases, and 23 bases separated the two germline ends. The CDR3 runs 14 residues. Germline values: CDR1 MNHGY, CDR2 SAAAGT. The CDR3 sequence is CASQGTANYFEQFF. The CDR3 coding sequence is TGTGCCTCCCAAGGAACGGCGAATTATTTTGAGCAGTTCTTC.

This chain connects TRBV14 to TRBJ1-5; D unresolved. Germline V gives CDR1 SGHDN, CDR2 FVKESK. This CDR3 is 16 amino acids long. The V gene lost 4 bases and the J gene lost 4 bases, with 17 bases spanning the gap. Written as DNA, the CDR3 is TGTGCCAGCAGCCGACCAACCATAACGGGGAATCAGCCCCAGCATTTT. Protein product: CASSRPTITGNQPQHF.

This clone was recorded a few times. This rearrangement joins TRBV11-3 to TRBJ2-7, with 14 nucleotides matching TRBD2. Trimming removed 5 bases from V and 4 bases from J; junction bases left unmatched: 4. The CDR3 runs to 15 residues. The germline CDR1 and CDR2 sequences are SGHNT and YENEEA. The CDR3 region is CASSTRTSGRYEQYF. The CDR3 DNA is TGTGCCAGCAGCACCCGGACTAGCGGGAGGTACGAGCAGTACTTC.

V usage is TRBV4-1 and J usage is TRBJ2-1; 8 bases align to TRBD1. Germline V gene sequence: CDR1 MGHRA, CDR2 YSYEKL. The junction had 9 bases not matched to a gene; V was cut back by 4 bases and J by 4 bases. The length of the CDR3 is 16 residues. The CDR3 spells CASSPFTGGDYNEQFF. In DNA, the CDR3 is TGCGCCAGCAGCCCATTCACAGGGGGAGATTACAATGAGCAGTTCTTC.